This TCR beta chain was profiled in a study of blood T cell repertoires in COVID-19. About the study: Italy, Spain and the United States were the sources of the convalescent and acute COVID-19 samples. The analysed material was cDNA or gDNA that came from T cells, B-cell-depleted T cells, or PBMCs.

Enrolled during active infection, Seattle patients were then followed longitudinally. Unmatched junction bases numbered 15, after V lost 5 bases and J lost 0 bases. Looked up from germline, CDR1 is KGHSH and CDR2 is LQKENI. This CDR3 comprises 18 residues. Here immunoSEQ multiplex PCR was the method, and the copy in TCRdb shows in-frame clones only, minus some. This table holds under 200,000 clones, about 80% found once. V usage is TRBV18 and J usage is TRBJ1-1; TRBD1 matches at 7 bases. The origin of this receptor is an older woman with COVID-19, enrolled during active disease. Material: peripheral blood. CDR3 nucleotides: TGTGCCAGCTCAAAACAACCGGGACAGTTCTTCCTGAACACTGAAGCTTTCTTT. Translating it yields CASSKQPGQFFLNTEAFF.